The T cell receptor (beta chain) under discussion was sequenced for a study of blood T cell repertoires in COVID-19. On the study more broadly: From the United States, Italy and Spain came samples of acute and convalescent COVID-19. T cells, B-cell-depleted T cells, or PBMCs provided the cDNA or gDNA that served as material.

This CDR3 region has 16 residues. With 9 bases clipped from V and 1 base from J, the junction kept 11 bases outside the gene matches. CDR1 SGHRS and CDR2 YFSETQ come from the germline V gene. As handled by the study authors: Reference gene primer amplification gave estimated nucleated cell counts. Repertoires were generated with immunoSEQ multiplex PCR, while TCRdb's copy carries only in-frame clones and drops some. V, J and clone size reflect that table, while D and trimming were determined from the DNA. Of about 40,000 clones in the sample, 91% are singletons; the top ten hold more than 15%. Material: peripheral blood. This clonotype originated in a woman in her 30s in a cohort sampled during active COVID-19. V is TRBV5-1 and J is TRBJ1-1; 11 bases map to TRBD1. The CDR3 here is CATKLGTGGPNTEAFF. CDR3 DNA sequence: TGCGCCACCAAGCTGGGGACAGGGGGGCCGAACACTGAAGCTTTCTTT. The full variable domain, with the rest looked up from reference TRBV5-1 and TRBJ1-1, is KAGVTQTPRYLIKTRGQQVTLSCSPISGHRSVSWYQQTPGQGLQFLFEYFSETQRNKGNFPGRFSGRQFSNSRSEMNVSTLELGDSALYLCATKLGTGGPNTEAFFGQGTRLTVV.